The 6 T cell receptor beta chains below come from one sample, sequenced in a study of lymphopenia after photon versus proton radiotherapy. Sequencing was performed with immunoSEQ multiplex PCR; in TCRdb, only in-frame clones are kept and a portion is missing. Of 29,000 or so clones listed, 87% are singletons. Source: peripheral blood, taken from a patient treated with proton-based radiotherapy. Receptors originate from a woman aged 60 to 75 with cholangiocarcinoma. Some clones in this sample may be carry-over from other donors' samples.

The CDR3, as DNA: TGTGCCAGCAGCTTACACAGCAGCTCCTACAATGAGCAGTTCTTC. Protein sequence: CASSLHSSSYNEQFF. The chain is built from TRBV7-9 and TRBJ2-1; D is unresolved. The CDR3 contains 15 residues. CDR1 and CDR2 (germline): SEHNR, FQNEAQ (reference sequence). V was pared by 2 bases and J by 0 bases, with 8 bases between. Full variable domain (remainder filled in from reference TRBV7-9 and TRBJ2-1): DTGVSQNPRHKITKRGQNVTFRCDPISEHNRLYWYRQTLGQGPEFLTYFQNEAQLEKSRLLSDRFSAERPKGSFSTLEIQRTEQGDSAMYLCASSLHSSSYNEQFFGPGTRLTVL.

This clone showed up just a few times. The CDR3: CASSLRNTEAFF. As DNA, the CDR3 is TGTGCCAGTAGTCTTCGTAACACTGAAGCTTTCTTT. This chain links TRBV19 with TRBJ1-1; D is unresolved. Per the germline V gene, CDR1 is LNHDA and CDR2 is SQIVND (reference sequence). Trimming took off 5 bases at V and 2 bases at J, with 6 bases between the two ends. The CDR3 covers 12 residues. Complete variable domain (other parts from reference TRBV19 and TRBJ1-1): DGGITQSPKYLFRKEGQNVTLSCEQNLNHDAMYWYRQDPGQGLRLIYYSQIVNDFQKGDIAEGYSVSREKKESFPLTVTSAQKNPTAFYLCASSLRNTEAFFGQGTRLTVV.

Judged by abundance, this clone is medium-sized. In DNA, the CDR3 is TGTGCCAGCCTAGAGAACACTGAAGCTTTCTTT. It yields the protein CASLENTEAFF. This chain connects TRBV2 to TRBJ1-1; no definite D call. The CDR3 sequence is 11 residues long. The V gene lost 8 bases and the J gene lost 1 base, with 5 bases spanning the gap. CDR1 and CDR2 (germline): SNHLY, FYNNEI.

This chain joins TRBV25-1 and TRBJ1-5, with 7 bases lining up with TRBD1. Germline-derived CDR1 and CDR2 are MGHDK and SYGVNS. V gave up 9 bases and J gave up 5 bases; unmatched junction bases: 7. This CDR3 has 13 residues. CDR3 DNA sequence: TGTGCCAGTTCGGGACAGCCCGATCAGCCCCAGCATTTT. This codes for CASSGQPDQPQHF. The full variable domain, its missing parts supplied by reference TRBV25-1 and TRBJ1-5, is EADIYQTPRYLVIGTGKKITLECSQTMGHDKMYWYQQDPGMELHLIHYSYGVNSTEKGDLSSESTVSRIRTEHFPLTLESARPSHTSQYLCASSGQPDQPQHFGDGTRLSIL.

V gene TRBV11-2 combines with J gene TRBJ2-2; D is unclear. The CDR3 covers 14 residues. The V gene lost 5 bases and the J gene lost 4 bases, with 11 bases spanning the gap. The germline gives CDR1 SGHAT, CDR2 FQNNGV. DNA of the CDR3: TGTGCCAGCAGCATAAGGGCCCCCACCGGGGAGCTGTTTTTT. Translation: CASSIRAPTGELFF.

This chain joins TRBV23-1 and TRBJ2-1, with 7 bases identical to TRBD1. TRBV23-1 is an ORF; its function is uncertain. The trim removed 0 bases at V and 3 bases at J, leaving 5 bases unmatched. There are 16 residues in the CDR3. The DNA for the CDR3 is TGCGCCAGCAGTCAATCTTCGGCAGGGGGCTACAATGAGCAGTTCTTC. Protein: CASSQSSAGGYNEQFF.